One and the same sample provided the 9 T cell receptor beta chains below, sequenced in a study of Graves' ophthalmopathy and Graves' hyperthyroidism. The authors amplified TCR beta CDR3 regions, and they did so from RNA transcripts for repertoire sequencing. HTBI primers were employed in first-round RT-PCR, then a second-round multiplex PCR followed. TCRdb called the multiplex PCR reads again in MiXCR, with one record for every CDR3 protein. The top ten clones hold about 1.6% of a sample with around 400,000 distinct CDR3 sequences, around 17% of them seen once. Source material: peripheral blood. The receptor source for this set is a woman aged 18-35 years with Graves' ophthalmopathy.

This clonotype has a count of ten or more. The chain recombines TRBV28 with TRBJ1-5; TRBD1 matches 10 bases. The V and J ends lost 4 bases and 3 bases, in that order; junction bases with no gene match: 6. This CDR3 region has 16 residues. The germline gives CDR1 MDHEN, CDR2 SYDVKM. The CDR3 is CASSSDRGSFNQPQHF. DNA for the CDR3: TGTGCCAGCAGTTCGGACAGGGGGTCGTTCAATCAGCCCCAGCATTTT.

This clonotype was seen only once. The chain joins TRBV6-1 to TRBJ1-1, with no clear D. This CDR3 spans 13 amino acids. Trimming stripped 6 bases from V and 10 bases from J, with 18 bases between. CDR1 MNHNS and CDR2 SASEGT come from the germline V gene. CDR3 DNA: TGTGCCAGCAGCCCGGCCCCGGGAGGACTAGCTTTCTTT. This gives the protein CASSPAPGGLAFF.

Only one count was recorded for this clonotype. The chain combines TRBV6-2 or TRBV6-3 with TRBJ1-5; 9 nucleotides agree with TRBD1. Germline values: CDR1 MNHEY, CDR2 SVGEGT. V dropped 6 bases and J dropped 4; count of bases not matched to a gene: 7. The CDR3 loop spans 15 amino acids. Here the CDR3 DNA reads TGTGCCAGCAGGCGGGACAGGGCGATTAATCAGCCCCAGCATTTT. Amino acids: CASRRDRAINQPQHF.

This clonotype was counted at least ten times. CDR3 amino acids: CASSYSKRQDRAGEQYF. CDR3 coding DNA: TGTGCCAGCAGTTACTCGAAGCGCCAAGACAGGGCGGGCGAGCAGTACTTC. The chain combines TRBV6-5 with TRBJ2-7; the match to TRBD1 covers 7 bases. The CDR3 is 17 amino acids. The trim removed 0 bases at V and 6 bases at J, leaving 14 bases unmatched. In germline, CDR1 is MNHEY, CDR2 SVGAGI.

This chain joins TRBV10-3 and TRBJ2-7, with 10 bases matching TRBD2. Trimming took 4 bases from V and 2 from J; bases not matched to a gene: 17. Germline V gives CDR1 ENHRY, CDR2 SYGVKD. The CDR3 length is 19 residues. The CDR3 sequence: CAISGPQHRLAGVAYEQYF. The CDR3 nucleotides read TGTGCCATCAGTGGTCCCCAGCACCGCCTAGCGGGAGTGGCCTACGAGCAGTACTTC.

At least ten counts were recorded for this clonotype. The chain links TRBV12-3 or TRBV12-4 to TRBJ1-1, with D uncertain. The CDR3 contains 14 residues. Trimming removed 4 bases from V and 0 bases from J, with 9 bases in between. The CDR3 sequence is CASSSRVLNTEAFF. The DNA for the CDR3 is TGTGCCAGCAGTTCCCGGGTTTTGAACACTGAAGCTTTCTTT.

The J gene is TRBJ2-2, the V gene TRBV6-1, with D possibly matching TRBD2 (7 bases). Germline V CDR1 and CDR2: MNHNS, SASEGT. This CDR3 spans 14 amino acids. Trimming pared 7 bases from V and 5 bases from J, leaving 14 bases between. In nucleotides, the CDR3 is TGTGCCAGCAACGAAGGGGGGGGGACCGGGGAGCTGTTTTTT. Its protein product is CASNEGGGTGELFF.

This clonotype was counted at least ten times. The rearrangement links TRBV11-2 to TRBJ2-4; TRBD2 might be the D (5 bases). Germline loops: CDR1 SGHAT, CDR2 FQNNGV. Trimming removed 3 bases from V and 10 bases from J, with 19 bases in between. This CDR3 is built from 15 residues. The CDR3 DNA reads TGTGCCAGCAGCTTTTCCCAAATGACACCGGGGATTCAGTACTTC. As protein: CASSFSQMTPGIQYF. The full variable domain, its missing parts supplied by reference TRBV11-2 and TRBJ2-4, is EAGVAQSPRYKIIEKRQSVAFWCNPISGHATLYWYQQILGQGPKLLIQFQNNGVVDDSQLPKDRFSAERLKGVDSTLKIQPAKLEDSAVYLCASSFSQMTPGIQYFGAGTRLSVL.

The sample holds many counts of this clonotype. The rearrangement joins TRBV20-1 to TRBJ1-5; 10 bases fit TRBD1. The CDR3 extends over 14 amino acids. The junction had 4 bases not matched to a gene; V was cut back by 3 bases and J by 5 bases. In germline, CDR1 is DFQATT, CDR2 SNEGSKA (reference sequence). The CDR3 sequence: CSASPGTGDQPQHF. CDR3 nucleotide sequence: TGCAGTGCTAGCCCCGGGACAGGGGATCAGCCCCAGCATTTT.